The T cell receptor beta chain described here comes from a study of T cells in localized non-small cell lung cancer. The study's findings and limits: Adjacent lung exhibited a median of 57 among the 100 most abundant tumor clones. Those with higher blood T cell density had longer overall survival. Multi-region tumor sequencing was not done, so intratumor heterogeneity could not be excluded. The highest T cell clonality was in uninvolved adjacent lung, above tumor.

Germline V lookup: CDR1 MNHEY, CDR2 SVGAGI. The V end lost 6 bases, the J end lost 0 bases, and 8 bases lay between the germline ends. The CDR3 has 13 residues. Notes on this clone: Its antigen is unknown.

The repertoire was sequenced with immunoSEQ multiplex PCR; TCRdb's copy has only in-frame clones and lacks some. The data show some 66,000 clones, 70% to 90% seen once. V gene TRBV6-5 combines with J gene TRBJ1-1; possibly TRBD1 for D (5 bases). This sample comprised peripheral blood, obtained before any cancer treatment. The receptor was isolated from a female donor older than 55 with stage I lung adenocarcinoma. In nucleotides, the CDR3 is TGTGCCAGCAGGACAGAGGTGAACACTGAAGCTTTCTTT. Translating gives CASRTEVNTEAFF.